These 10 T cell receptor beta chains share one sample of origin, sequenced in a study of spatial heterogeneity in lung cancer. Study conclusions and caveats: In tumors, expanded intratumoral alpha and beta TCR counts tracked mutation counts.

Their specific antigens are unknown. Time point described: sample taken at primary tumor resection. TCRdb used MiXCR to reprocess the 5' RACE reads, holding one entry per CDR3 protein. The sample yields 20,000 to 25,000 distinct CDR3 sequences, roughly 6.5% seen once. The input for sequencing was lung tumor tissue, taken at surgery. Receptors were obtained from a male donor with early-stage non-small cell lung cancer.

Regarding this clonotype: No conserved phenylalanine or tryptophan ends this CDR3, so it is likely a read error. This chain uses TRBV29-1 with TRBJ2-2, with D perhaps TRBD1 (5 bases). In germline, CDR1 is SQVTM, CDR2 ANQGSEA. This CDR3 contains 16 residues. CDR3 region: CNVEEPRVTSAGELFL. CDR3 coding DNA: TGCAACGTTGAAGAGCCCAGGGTAACATCCGCCGGGGAGCTGTTTCTT.

This clonotype was recorded at least ten times. The J gene is TRBJ2-1, the V gene TRBV24-1, with 8 bases matching TRBD2. Trimming removed 2 bases from V and 12 bases from J; junction bases left unmatched: 14. The CDR3 contains 16 residues. The germline V gene has CDR1 KGHDR and CDR2 SFDVKD. CDR3 region: CATSDSGGVAELRQFF. The CDR3 region has the DNA TGTGCCACCAGTGATTCCGGGGGGGTCGCGGAATTACGGCAGTTCTTC.

There are many counts of this clonotype. The chain has TRBV4-1 and TRBJ2-2; D gene ambiguous. The CDR3 is made up of 17 amino acids. Trimming shortened V by 0 bases and J by 0 bases, and 11 bases separated the two germline ends. CDR1 and CDR2 from the germline V gene are MGHRA and YSYEKL. The CDR3 spells CASSQDSQATNTGELFF. As DNA, the CDR3 is TGCGCCAGCAGCCAAGATTCGCAGGCCACGAACACCGGGGAGCTGTTTTTT.

This clonotype was seen more than once but under ten times. CDR3 nucleotide sequence: TGTGCCAGCAGTTTAGCGTCAGGGATTAGCAATCAGCCCCAGCATTTT. It yields the protein CASSLASGISNQPQHF. The genes are TRBV12-3 or TRBV12-4 and TRBJ1-5, with D maybe TRBD1 (5 bases). The germline V and J ends were trimmed by 0 bases and 0 bases, with 9 bases remaining between them. This CDR3 region has 16 residues.

In its sample, this clonotype was seen many times. This chain connects TRBV25-1 to TRBJ2-5; 7 nucleotides align to TRBD2. Per the germline V gene, CDR1 is MGHDK and CDR2 is SYGVNS. This CDR3 spans 13 amino acids. After removal of 7 bases from V and 0 bases from J, the junction contained 2 bases not matched to a gene. The CDR3 spells CASKAGYQETQYF. The DNA of the CDR3 is TGTGCCAGCAAAGCGGGGTACCAAGAGACCCAGTACTTC.

J is TRBJ2-6 and V is TRBV19; D might be TRBD2 (6 bases). V lost 3 bases and J 6 bases, leaving 12 bases between the germline ends. Germline loops: CDR1 LNHDA, CDR2 SQIVND (reference sequence). The CDR3 contains 15 residues. CDR3 nucleotides: TGTGCCAGTAGTATCGGGGGACGGGAGGCCAACGTCCTGACTTTC. Translating it yields CASSIGGREANVLTF.

This clonotype was seen at least ten times. The chain recombines TRBV28 with TRBJ1-2; no firm D call. Trimming removed 10 bases from V and 4 bases from J, with 13 bases in between. CDR1 and CDR2 from the germline V gene are MDHEN and SYDVKM. The CDR3 has 12 amino acids. DNA for the CDR3: TGTGCCACCCGTGGATCGCTCTATGGCTACACCTTC. Its translation: CATRGSLYGYTF.

In its sample, this clonotype was seen many times. This rearrangement joins TRBV2 to TRBJ2-3; D is unresolved. There are 12 residues in the CDR3. Germline CDR1 reads SNHLY; CDR2 reads FYNNEI. V was cut by 6 bases and J by 0 bases, with 4 bases left in between. CDR3 sequence (DNA): TGTGCCAGCAGGACAAGCACAGATACGCAGTATTTT. This translates into CASRTSTDTQYF.

This clonotype was seen many times. The chain combines TRBV12-3 or TRBV12-4 with TRBJ2-5; the match to TRBD2 covers 9 bases. The junction had 13 bases not matched to a gene; V was cut back by 4 bases and J by 7 bases. This CDR3 has 16 residues. The CDR3 DNA is TGTGCCAGCAGTTCCCAGGGACTAGCAGAACGGCGGACCCAGTACTTC. Translating gives CASSSQGLAERRTQYF.

This clonotype was seen at least ten times. J is TRBJ2-7 and V is TRBV2; D tentatively fits TRBD1 or TRBD2 (6 bases each). V lost 11 bases to trimming and J lost 3 bases, with 14 bases between them. Looked up from germline, CDR1 is SNHLY and CDR2 is FYNNEI. This CDR3 region has 12 residues. CDR3 sequence reads: CASKGGLYEQYF. The CDR3 DNA sequence: TGTGCCTCTAAGGGGGGCCTCTACGAGCAGTACTTC.